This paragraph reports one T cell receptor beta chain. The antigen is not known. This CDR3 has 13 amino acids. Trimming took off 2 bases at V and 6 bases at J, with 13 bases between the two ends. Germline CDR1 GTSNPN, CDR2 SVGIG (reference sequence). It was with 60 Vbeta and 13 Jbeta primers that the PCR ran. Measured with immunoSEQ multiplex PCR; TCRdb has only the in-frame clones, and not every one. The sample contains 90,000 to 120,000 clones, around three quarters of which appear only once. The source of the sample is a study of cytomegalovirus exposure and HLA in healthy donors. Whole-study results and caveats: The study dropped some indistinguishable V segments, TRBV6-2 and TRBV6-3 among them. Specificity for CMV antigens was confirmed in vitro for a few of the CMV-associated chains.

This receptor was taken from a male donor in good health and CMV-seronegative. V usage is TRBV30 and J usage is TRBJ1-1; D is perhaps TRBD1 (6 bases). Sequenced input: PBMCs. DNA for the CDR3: TGTGCCTGGAGTACCAGGGGTTCGGCTGAAGCTTTCTTT. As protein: CAWSTRGSAEAFF.